Each of the 26 T cell receptor beta chains below was sequenced from the same sample in a study of early T cells in non-severe SARS-CoV-2 infection. TCRdb independently ran MiXCR on the 5' RACE reads; one entry per CDR3 protein. Among about 110,000 distinct CDR3 sequences listed, around 10% were seen once. Source material: whole blood. The receptors stem from an adult who was a healthcare worker with PCR-confirmed SARS-CoV-2 infection or an uninfected control (not recorded which).

The chain's CDR3 is CSARTDRGGTDTQYF. In nucleotides, the CDR3 is TGCAGTGCTAGAACTGACAGGGGGGGCACAGATACGCAGTATTTT. This rearrangement joins TRBV20-1 to TRBJ2-3, with TRBD1 matching 9 bases. V shed 2 bases and J 1 base; nucleotides not matched to a gene: 4. This CDR3 contains 15 residues. In germline, CDR1 is DFQATT, CDR2 SNEGSKA (reference sequence).

This clonotype has at least ten counts. This chain links TRBV3-1 with TRBJ2-7; D uncertain. The CDR3 loop spans 11 amino acids. The germline gives CDR1 LGHDT, CDR2 YNNKEL (reference sequence). Trimming pared 2 bases from V and 5 bases from J, leaving 4 bases between. The CDR3 protein is CASSQSDEQYF. CDR3 nucleotide sequence: TGTGCCAGCAGCCAATCCGACGAGCAGTACTTC.

The V and J genes are TRBV6-1 and TRBJ2-2, with 8 bases matching TRBD1. J was trimmed by 7 bases and V by 3 bases; bases with no gene match: 1. Germline CDR1 is MNHNS and CDR2 is SASEGT. The length of the CDR3 is 13 residues. The CDR3 reads CASSDGQGGELFF. The DNA for the CDR3 is TGTGCCAGCAGTGACGGACAGGGCGGGGAGCTGTTTTTT.

A remark on this clonotype: A much more abundant neighbour one base away suggests this may be a read error. The chain is built from TRBV6-1 and TRBJ1-5; the D gene is possibly TRBD1 (5 bases). The CDR3 is 15 residues long. Germline V lookup: CDR1 MNHNS, CDR2 SASEGT. The DNA of the CDR3 is TGTGCCAGCAGTGAGGGGACTACTAGGAATCCGCCCCAGCATTTT. Amino acid sequence: CASSEGTTRNPPQHF.

This chain connects TRBV9 to TRBJ2-1; 9 positions agree with TRBD2. Losses at the gene ends were 2 bases for V and 1 base for J; bases not matched to a gene: 4. The CDR3 totals 16 residues. Germline V gene data show CDR1 as SGDLS and CDR2 as YYNGEE. In DNA, the CDR3 is TGTGCCAGCAGCGTTCCGAGCGGGGGGTCCTACAATGAGCAGTTCTTC. Residues: CASSVPSGGSYNEQFF.

The chain uses TRBV28 and TRBJ1-5; D unresolved. The length of the CDR3 is 14 residues. V lost 3 bases and J lost 0, with 6 bases in between. CDR1 is MDHEN, CDR2 SYDVKM, per germline. The CDR3 is CASSLHISNQPQHF. In nucleotides, the CDR3 is TGTGCCAGCAGTTTGCATATTAGCAATCAGCCCCAGCATTTT. Full variable domain (remainder filled in from reference TRBV28 and TRBJ1-5): DVKVTQSSRYLVKRTGEKVFLECVQDMDHENMFWYRQDPGLGLRLIYFSYDVKMKEKGDIPEGYSVSREKKERFSLILESASTNQTSMYLCASSLHISNQPQHFGDGTRLSIL.

This chain connects TRBV11-2 to TRBJ2-7, with D possibly matching TRBD2 (6 bases). This CDR3 has 11 residues. V lost 7 bases to trimming and J lost 6 bases, with 10 bases between them. The germline V gene has CDR1 SGHAT and CDR2 FQNNGV. This CDR3 is CASTLASEQYF. For the CDR3, the DNA is TGTGCCAGCACCCTAGCGAGCGAGCAGTACTTC. Based on the CDR3 plus reference TRBV11-2 and TRBJ2-7, the full variable domain is EAGVAQSPRYKIIEKRQSVAFWCNPISGHATLYWYQQILGQGPKLLIQFQNNGVVDDSQLPKDRFSAERLKGVDSTLKIQPAKLEDSAVYLCASTLASEQYFGPGTRLTVT.

This clonotype turned up a few times. This chain uses TRBV19 with TRBJ2-1, with 13 bases fitting TRBD2. Per the germline V gene, CDR1 is LNHDA and CDR2 is SQIVND (reference sequence). The CDR3 loop spans 15 amino acids. The ends lost 4 bases at V and 7 bases at J; junction bases unmatched: 4. The CDR3 sequence is CASSRLAGGWNEQFF. The CDR3 coding sequence is TGTGCCAGTAGTAGACTAGCGGGGGGCTGGAATGAGCAGTTCTTC. Looking up the rest from reference TRBV19 and TRBJ2-1 gives the full variable domain: DGGITQSPKYLFRKEGQNVTLSCEQNLNHDAMYWYRQDPGQGLRLIYYSQIVNDFQKGDIAEGYSVSREKKESFPLTVTSAQKNPTAFYLCASSRLAGGWNEQFFGPGTRLTVL.

Only a few counts were recorded for this clonotype. The rearrangement links TRBV12-3 or TRBV12-4 to TRBJ2-1; D may be TRBD2 (5 bases). The CDR3 sequence is 14 residues long. Trimming shortened V by 6 bases and J by 9 bases, and 18 bases separated the two germline ends. As DNA, the CDR3 is TGTGCCAGCAGGCCTCAGGAGGCGCCGGGTGAGCAGTTCTTC. This encodes CASRPQEAPGEQFF.

This clonotype was detected ten times or more. The CDR3 loop reads CASSYWGGANNEQFF. The CDR3 coding sequence is TGTGCCAGCAGTTACTGGGGGGGAGCTAACAATGAGCAGTTCTTC. The gene calls are TRBV6-5 and TRBJ2-1, with 7 bases matching TRBD2. The germline CDR1 and CDR2 sequences are MNHEY and SVGAGI. Trimming removed 1 base from V and 5 bases from J; junction bases left unmatched: 5. The CDR3 has 15 amino acids.

This clonotype was detected only a few times. The chain employs TRBV27 and TRBJ1-6; D might be TRBD1 (5 bases). The CDR3 is made up of 12 amino acids. The germline V gene encodes CDR1 MNHEY and CDR2 SMNVEV (reference sequence). Trimming shortened V by 8 bases and J by 4 bases, and 6 bases separated the two germline ends. CDR3: CASSGYNSPLHF. The CDR3 bases are TGTGCCAGCTCAGGGTATAATTCACCCCTCCACTTT.

This clonotype was counted many times. This chain connects TRBV7-9 to TRBJ2-5; 9 bases match TRBD1. There are 19 residues in the CDR3. CDR1 SEHNR and CDR2 FQNEAQ come from the germline V gene (reference sequence). V was clipped by 5 bases and J by 3 bases; unmatched bases: 19. Here the CDR3 reads CASSVRGQGGGYEKETQYF. The CDR3 nucleotides read TGTGCCAGCAGCGTTAGGGGACAGGGAGGAGGATATGAAAAAGAGACCCAGTACTTC.

Regarding this clonotype: A read error may explain this, as a much larger clone is one base away. This chain uses TRBV12-3 or TRBV12-4 with TRBJ1-6; no firm D call. The germline V and J ends were trimmed by 5 bases and 7 bases, with 9 bases remaining between them. The CDR3 runs to 13 residues. The CDR3 sequence: CASSTSRNSPLHF. For the CDR3, the DNA is TGTGCCAGCAGTACCTCGAGAAATTCACCCCTCCACTTT.

Many counts were recorded for this clonotype. The chain carries TRBV5-6 and TRBJ1-4, with 9 positions matching TRBD1. The CDR3 spans 14 residues. The V gene end was trimmed by 4 bases and the J gene end by 6 bases; junction bases not matched to a gene: 4. The germline CDR1 and CDR2 sequences are SGHDT and YYEEEE. In DNA form, the CDR3 reads TGTGCCAGCAGCACCGACAGGGGGTATGAAAAACTGTTTTTT. Translated: CASSTDRGYEKLFF.

Remarks on this clonotype: A read error may explain this, as a much larger clone is one base away. The CDR3 does not end in the conserved phenylalanine or tryptophan, so this is likely a read error. The CDR3 DNA reads TGTGCCAGCAGTACGGGATCCTCTGGAAACACCATATATTAT. Translating gives CASSTGSSGNTIYY. The J gene is TRBJ1-3, the V gene TRBV28; D is ambiguous. Germline CDR1 is MDHEN and CDR2 is SYDVKM. V dropped 5 bases and J dropped 0 bases, with 8 bases sitting between them. The CDR3 spans 14 residues.

This clonotype was seen a few times. V is TRBV10-3 and J is TRBJ1-5; TRBD1 aligns across 7 bases. With 0 bases clipped from V and 9 bases from J, the junction kept 5 bases outside the gene matches. The CDR3 runs to 14 residues. Germline V gene lookup returns CDR1 ENHRY and CDR2 SYGVKD. The CDR3 loop reads CAISESPGDRPQHF. CDR3 coding DNA: TGTGCCATCAGTGAGTCGCCGGGGGACAGGCCCCAGCATTTT.

As for this clonotype: The germline gene is not matched at one end of the junction; a read error may be the cause. V usage is TRBV6-1 and J usage is TRBJ1-3; 11 nucleotides line up with TRBD1. There are 18 residues in the CDR3. CDR1 and CDR2 from the germline V gene are MNHNS and SASEGT. The CDR3 reads CASRAGTGGGSSGNTTYF. The CDR3, as DNA: TGTGCCAGCAGAGCCGGGACAGGGGGTGGGAGCTCTGGAAACACCACATATTTT.

This clonotype came up a few times. At one end the junction does not follow the germline gene, possibly because of a read error. V gene TRBV7-7 combines with J gene TRBJ2-3; tentative D call: TRBD1 (5 bases). CDR1 SSHAT and CDR2 FNYEAQ come from the germline V gene (reference sequence). This CDR3 is built from 13 residues. The CDR3 sequence is CASSLGATDTQYF. The CDR3, as DNA: TGTGCTAGCAGCTTAGGGGCCACAGATACGCAGTATTTT.

There are many counts of this clonotype. The V and J genes are TRBV16 and TRBJ1-5, with TRBD1 as a possible D gene (5 bases). V lost 0 bases and J 3 bases, leaving 18 bases between the germline ends. In germline, CDR1 is KGHSY, CDR2 FQNENV. There are 18 residues in the CDR3. DNA of the CDR3: TGTGCCAGCAGCCAATCATTGAAGGGGCGCGGGTCCAATCAGCCCCAGCATTTT. Translating it yields CASSQSLKGRGSNQPQHF.

This clonotype was found many times. The J gene is TRBJ2-7, the V gene TRBV6-5; unclear D gene. CDR3 length equals 14 residues. Trimming stripped 4 bases from V and 0 bases from J, with 10 bases between. Germline V gene sequence: CDR1 MNHEY, CDR2 SVGAGI. For the CDR3, the DNA is TGTGCCAGCAGTTGGGGTTTAGGCTCCTACGAGCAGTACTTC. The encoded protein is CASSWGLGSYEQYF.

This clonotype was found many times. The chain's CDR3 is CASSQTLRTGGYSGTEAFF. DNA of the CDR3: TGTGCCAGCAGCCAAACCCTTCGGACAGGCGGTTACTCGGGCACTGAAGCTTTCTTT. The gene calls are TRBV3-1 and TRBJ1-1; 7 nucleotides line up with TRBD1. Germline V lookup: CDR1 LGHDT, CDR2 YNNKEL (reference sequence). The CDR3 has 19 residues. The junction had 19 bases not matched to a gene; V was cut back by 2 bases and J by 4 bases.

The V call is TRBV11-2, the J call TRBJ2-3; D call uncertain. This CDR3 has 15 residues. V was trimmed by 0 bases and J by 7 bases, leaving 14 bases between them. Germline V gene sequence: CDR1 SGHAT, CDR2 FQNNGV. CDR3 residues: CASSLDQASTHTQYF. The CDR3 coding sequence is TGTGCCAGCAGCTTAGATCAAGCTTCGACTCATACGCAGTATTTT.

This clonotype was found many times. CDR3 sequence: CATRTGPARELFF. DNA for the CDR3: TGTGCCACTCGGACAGGGCCAGCGAGGGAGCTGTTTTTT. The rearrangement links TRBV19 to TRBJ2-2; 8 nucleotides match TRBD1. The CDR3 is 13 amino acids. V was clipped by 10 bases and J by 9 bases; unmatched bases: 10. Germline V CDR1 and CDR2: LNHDA, SQIVND (reference sequence).

This clonotype was found many times. CDR3 DNA sequence: TGCAGTGCTAGAGATGCCAGGGAGCAAGAGACCCAGTACTTC. Translating gives CSARDAREQETQYF. This chain joins TRBV20-1 and TRBJ2-5; D might be TRBD1 or TRBD2, each matching 5 bases. Trimming left V 0 bases short and J 2 bases short, with 10 bases between. The germline gives CDR1 DFQATT, CDR2 SNEGSKA (reference sequence). This CDR3 region has 14 residues.

This clonotype was counted only a few times. The gene calls are TRBV5-1 and TRBJ1-1, with TRBD1 identical over 8 bases. This CDR3 region has 13 residues. V shed 4 bases, J shed 11 bases, and the junction held 10 bases outside the gene matches. The germline V gene encodes CDR1 SGHRS and CDR2 YFSETQ. The CDR3 protein is CASSPDRGGDAFF. The DNA of the CDR3 is TGCGCCAGCAGCCCCGACAGGGGAGGAGACGCTTTCTTT.

CDR3 DNA: TGCAGCGCCGGACAGGGAAACACAGATACGCAGTATTTT. Translated: CSAGQGNTDTQYF. The chain is built from TRBV29-1 and TRBJ2-3; 8 nucleotides line up with TRBD1. The CDR3 is 13 amino acids. Trimming took 7 bases from V and 2 from J; bases not matched to a gene: 5. Germline loops: CDR1 SQVTM, CDR2 ANQGSEA.